One sample yielded the 2 T cell receptor beta chains listed below, sequenced in a study of technical replicates of blood from four donors. Profiled with immunoSEQ multiplex PCR; TCRdb holds only in-frame clones, not every one. The sample contains tens of thousands of clones, approximately 94% of which appear only once. Sequencing used T cells isolated from PBMCs. All receptors come from a human donor in good health.

The chain recombines TRBV27 with TRBJ1-5, with 7 bases aligning to TRBD1. V shed 5 bases and J 6 bases; nucleotides not matched to a gene: 13. The germline gives CDR1 MNHEY, CDR2 SMNVEV (reference sequence). There are 16 residues in the CDR3. The CDR3 DNA is TGTGCCAGCAGTATGACAGGGCCCCGCTTCGGTCAGCCCCAGCATTTT. This gives the protein CASSMTGPRFGQPQHF.

The chain joins TRBV30 to TRBJ1-1; D call uncertain. The germline gives CDR1 GTSNPN, CDR2 SVGIG (reference sequence). With 4 bases removed from V and 1 base from J, the gap between germline ends came to 13 bases. This CDR3 comprises 14 residues. The CDR3 DNA follows: TGTGCCTGGATATTTGCAGTAACGAACACTGAAGCTTTCTTT. It translates to CAWIFAVTNTEAFF. Variable domain in full (rest from reference TRBV30 and TRBJ1-1): SQTIHQWPATLVQPVGSPLSLECTVEGTSNPNLYWYRQAAGRGLQLLFYSVGIGQISSEVPQNLSASRPQDRQFILSSKKLLLSDSGFYLCAWIFAVTNTEAFFGQGTRLTVV.